What follows are 25 T cell receptor beta chains derived from one specimen sequenced in a study of identical twins. TCRdb reprocessed the 5' RACE reads with MiXCR, giving one entry per CDR3 protein. The data contain under 1 million distinct CDR3 sequences, 10% to 15% of them singletons. This sample was shared with a second study, whose subject was yellow fever vaccine responses in identical twins.

The sequenced sample was PBMCs. These receptor sequences come from a woman between 18 and 30 years old in good health.

There are many counts of this clonotype. This rearrangement joins TRBV7-9 to TRBJ2-7; D is tentatively TRBD1 or TRBD2 (5 bases each). The V end lost 0 bases, the J end lost 6 bases, and 9 bases lay between the germline ends. CDR3 length: 13 residues. Per germline, CDR1 SEHNR and CDR2 FQNEAQ (reference sequence). CDR3 sequence (DNA): TGTGCCAGCAGCTTAGCGACAGAGGGCGAGCAGTACTTC. This gives the protein CASSLATEGEQYF.

This chain connects TRBV28 to TRBJ2-3; possible D gene TRBD2, 6 bases. Germline-derived CDR1 and CDR2 are MDHEN and SYDVKM. Deletions cut 3 bases from V and 1 base from J, with 11 bases between. The CDR3 runs to 15 residues. CDR3 region: CASSFPGVGTDTQYF. CDR3 nucleotide sequence: TGTGCCAGCAGTTTTCCGGGAGTGGGCACAGATACGCAGTATTTT. The variable domain in full, completed from reference TRBV28 and TRBJ2-3, reads DVKVTQSSRYLVKRTGEKVFLECVQDMDHENMFWYRQDPGLGLRLIYFSYDVKMKEKGDIPEGYSVSREKKERFSLILESASTNQTSMYLCASSFPGVGTDTQYFGPGTRLTVL.

Ten or more counts support this clonotype. The chain carries TRBV12-3 or TRBV12-4 and TRBJ1-2, with D possibly matching TRBD1 (5 bases). The germline V and J ends were trimmed by 3 bases and 14 bases, with 16 bases remaining between them. This CDR3 has 12 amino acids. CDR3 protein: CASSFSRGPGTF. The CDR3 DNA follows: TGTGCCAGCAGTTTTTCGAGGGGACCTGGGACCTTC.

This clonotype was seen at least ten times. The chain carries TRBV12-3 or TRBV12-4 and TRBJ2-6; D remains unclear. V gave up 2 bases and J gave up 2 bases, with 4 bases separating them. There are 14 residues in the CDR3. The CDR3, as DNA: TGTGCCAGCAGTTTATTCACTGGGGCCAACGTCCTGACTTTC. This codes for CASSLFTGANVLTF.

This clonotype was recorded many times. J is TRBJ2-2 and V is TRBV29-1, with 7 bases lining up with TRBD1. Losses at the gene ends were 0 bases for V and 1 base for J; bases not matched to a gene: 8. CDR3 length: 17 amino acids. Germline-derived CDR1 and CDR2 are SQVTM and ANQGSEA. The CDR3 nucleotides are TGCAGCGTTGAAGACATACCCGGGACAGAGAACACCGGGGAGCTGTTTTTT. Its protein is CSVEDIPGTENTGELFF.

This clonotype was detected only a few times. The chain couples TRBV20-1 to TRBJ2-1; 8 bases are a match to TRBD2. Per the germline V gene, CDR1 is DFQATT and CDR2 is SNEGSKA (reference sequence). V was pared by 6 bases and J by 6 bases, with 7 bases of the junction left unmatched. The CDR3 is made up of 13 amino acids. The CDR3 DNA reads TGCAGTGCCACGGCACTAGCGGTCAATGAGCAGTTCTTC. As protein: CSATALAVNEQFF.

This clonotype was counted ten times or more. This sequence joins TRBV10-3 and TRBJ2-5, with 13 bases that match TRBD2. Looked up from germline, CDR1 is ENHRY and CDR2 is SYGVKD. V lost 4 bases to trimming and J lost 1 base; unmatched junction nucleotides: 0. The CDR3 loop spans 15 amino acids. In DNA form, the CDR3 reads TGTGCCATCAGTGGGACTAGCGGGAGCCAAGAGACCCAGTACTTC. Its protein is CAISGTSGSQETQYF.

This clonotype was observed a few times. The V and J genes are TRBV18 and TRBJ2-4; 7 bases are a match to TRBD1. Unmatched junction bases numbered 3, after V lost 1 base and J lost 3 bases. Germline assignment: CDR1 KGHSH and CDR2 LQKENI. The CDR3 length is 15 residues. This CDR3 is CASSPQQGSKNIQYF. The CDR3 DNA sequence: TGTGCCAGCTCACCACAACAGGGGAGCAAAAACATTCAGTACTTC.

V is TRBV24-1 and J is TRBJ2-1; D is undetermined. This CDR3 comprises 14 residues. Trimming removed 5 bases from V and 5 bases from J, with 12 bases in between. The germline V gene has CDR1 KGHDR and CDR2 SFDVKD. The CDR3 bases are TGTGCCACCAGTGCCTATTCGACCAACAATGAGCAGTTCTTC. It yields the protein CATSAYSTNNEQFF.

A note on this clonotype: This could be a read error, since a much larger clone is one nucleotide away. The V and J genes are TRBV12-3 or TRBV12-4 and TRBJ2-5; D is possibly TRBD1 or TRBD2 (5 bases each). Deletions cut 5 bases from V and 2 bases from J, with 9 bases between. The CDR3 loop spans 13 amino acids. The CDR3 is CASSQRGQETQYF. For the CDR3, the DNA is TGTGCCAGCAGTCAGAGGGGTCAAGAGACCCAGTACTTC.

This clonotype was counted a few times. J is TRBJ2-7 and V is TRBV7-9; D may be TRBD1 (6 bases). Germline CDR1 reads SEHNR; CDR2 reads FQNEAQ (reference sequence). Trimming removed 4 bases at V and 4 bases at J, with 14 bases between. This CDR3 is built from 14 residues. This CDR3 reads CASSSGAGIYEQYF. The CDR3 DNA sequence: TGTGCCAGCAGCTCAGGGGCAGGAATTTACGAGCAGTACTTC.

The rearrangement links TRBV29-1 to TRBJ2-7; D is unresolved. V lost 6 bases and J 2 bases, leaving 11 bases between the germline ends. CDR3 length: 12 residues. Germline V gives CDR1 SQVTM, CDR2 ANQGSEA. The CDR3 DNA reads TGCAGCGTACAGCGATCAGCCTACGAGCAGTACTTC. It codes for CSVQRSAYEQYF.

The V call is TRBV3-1, the J call TRBJ1-5; D might be TRBD1 (5 bases). This CDR3 has 15 residues. Germline lookup yields CDR1 LGHDT and CDR2 YNNKEL (reference sequence). Trimming pared 4 bases from V and 3 bases from J, leaving 13 bases between. CDR3 amino acids: CASSRDSSPNQPQHF. The CDR3 region has the DNA TGTGCCAGCAGCCGGGACTCGTCGCCCAATCAGCCCCAGCATTTT.

This clonotype was counted a few times. The V and J genes are TRBV7-6 and TRBJ2-3, with 8 bases matching TRBD2. V was clipped by 3 bases and J by 2 bases; unmatched bases: 10. The CDR3 spans 17 residues. CDR1 and CDR2 from the germline V gene are SGHVS and FNYEAQ. The CDR3 spells CASSFSPGLVHTDTQYF. DNA for the CDR3: TGTGCCAGCAGCTTTTCCCCGGGACTAGTGCACACAGATACGCAGTATTTT.

This clonotype was observed a few times. V usage is TRBV29-1 and J usage is TRBJ2-5; D unclear. The CDR3 totals 12 residues. The germline gives CDR1 SQVTM, CDR2 ANQGSEA. V was shortened by 5 bases and J by 2 bases, with 9 bases between the two germline ends. The CDR3 protein is CSVLGGQETQYF. The CDR3 nucleotides read TGCAGCGTTCTTGGCGGACAAGAGACCCAGTACTTC. The whole variable domain, remainder taken from reference TRBV29-1 and TRBJ2-5, is SAVISQKPSRDICQRGTSLTIQCQVDSQVTMMFWYRQQPGQSLTLIATANQGSEATYESGFVIDKFPISRPNLTFSTLTVSNMSPEDSSIYLCSVLGGQETQYFGPGTRLLVL.

This clonotype was found a few times. The chain has TRBV19 and TRBJ2-7; 7 bases are a match to TRBD1. The ends lost 7 bases at V and 7 bases at J; junction bases unmatched: 4. Germline CDR1 is LNHDA and CDR2 is SQIVND (reference sequence). This CDR3 has 11 residues. CDR3: CASMTGQEQYF. CDR3 sequence (DNA): TGTGCCAGTATGACAGGGCAGGAGCAGTACTTC.

The genes are TRBV28 and TRBJ2-6, with TRBD1 as a possible D gene (6 bases). This CDR3 is built from 17 residues. Trimming shortened V by 10 bases and J by 0 bases, and 19 bases separated the two germline ends. Germline V gives CDR1 MDHEN, CDR2 SYDVKM. CDR3 loop: CANKTGLSLSGANVLTF. DNA for the CDR3: TGTGCCAACAAGACAGGTTTATCCCTCTCTGGGGCCAACGTCCTGACTTTC.

This clonotype was recorded many times. J is TRBJ2-2 and V is TRBV28; tentative D call: TRBD2 (6 bases). Looked up from germline, CDR1 is MDHEN and CDR2 is SYDVKM. Trimming took 7 bases from V and 5 from J, leaving 17 bases between them. This CDR3 contains 15 residues. The CDR3, as DNA: TGTGCCAGCACCCCCGGAGGGACTGGGACCGGGGAGCTGTTTTTT. It codes for CASTPGGTGTGELFF. Full variable domain (outside the CDR3, taken from reference TRBV28 and TRBJ2-2): DVKVTQSSRYLVKRTGEKVFLECVQDMDHENMFWYRQDPGLGLRLIYFSYDVKMKEKGDIPEGYSVSREKKERFSLILESASTNQTSMYLCASTPGGTGTGELFFGEGSRLTVL.

V is TRBV15 and J is TRBJ2-1; D is uncertain. Germline V CDR1 and CDR2: LNHNV, YYDKDF (reference sequence). V dropped 2 bases and J dropped 5 bases, with 13 bases sitting between them. The CDR3 totals 15 residues. CDR3 loop: CATSRTVTIDNEQFF. In nucleotides, the CDR3 is TGTGCCACCAGCAGAACCGTCACAATAGACAATGAGCAGTTCTTC.

In DNA form, the CDR3 reads TGCGCCAGCAGCCAAGGGTCGGGGGCGCGAGAGACCCAGTACTTC. Residues: CASSQGSGARETQYF. V is TRBV4-1 and J is TRBJ2-5; D is tentatively TRBD1 or TRBD2 (6 bases each). The CDR3 spans 15 residues. The ends were cut back, 1 base at V and 4 bases at J, with 13 bases in the middle. CDR1 MGHRA and CDR2 YSYEKL come from the germline V gene.

The genes are TRBV5-6 and TRBJ2-1, with 12 positions matching TRBD1. V shed 3 bases and J 6 bases; nucleotides not matched to a gene: 16. Per the germline V gene, CDR1 is SGHDT and CDR2 is YYEEEE. The CDR3 covers 19 residues. The CDR3 here is CASSWRDRGQNLPLNEQFF. CDR3 nucleotide sequence: TGTGCCAGCAGCTGGAGGGACAGGGGGCAAAACTTACCCCTCAATGAGCAGTTCTTC.

This clonotype has only a few counts. The chain employs TRBV29-1 and TRBJ2-2; weak D call: TRBD2 (6 bases). The CDR3 is 14 amino acids. CDR1 SQVTM and CDR2 ANQGSEA come from the germline V gene. The CDR3 DNA follows: TGCGGGTGTGTCGGGAGTCTGAACACCGGGGAGCTGTTTTTT. Translation: CGCVGSLNTGELFF.

The gene calls are TRBV20-1 and TRBJ2-7; 11 nucleotides match TRBD2. With V trimmed by 7 bases and J by 3 bases, 8 bases remained unmatched. The CDR3 contains 14 residues. Germline CDR1 DFQATT, CDR2 SNEGSKA (reference sequence). The CDR3 region is CSVPVAGGNYEQYF. In DNA, the CDR3 is TGCAGTGTCCCAGTAGCGGGAGGGAACTACGAGCAGTACTTC.

This clonotype was counted between two and nine times. The chain employs TRBV7-2 and TRBJ2-2, with D tentatively TRBD2 (7 bases). V gave up 2 bases and J gave up 3 bases, with 13 bases separating them. CDR1 is SGHTA and CDR2 is FQGNSA in the germline V gene. CDR3 length equals 16 residues. The CDR3 DNA sequence: TGTGCCAGCAGCTTATTAACGGGGGGCCACACCGGGGAGCTGTTTTTT. This gives the protein CASSLLTGGHTGELFF.

A word on this clonotype: The junction shows a germline mismatch at one end, possibly a read error. The CDR3 is CASSPHRTGF. The DNA of the CDR3 is TGTGCCAGCAGCCCTCACCGGACAGGCTTT. V is TRBV7-3 and J is TRBJ2-3; TRBD1 matches 7 bases. Germline CDR1 is SGHTA and CDR2 is FQGTGA. CDR3 length: 10 amino acids.